Listed below are T cell receptor beta chains from one sample, sequenced in a study of blood T cells in healthy people across ages. TCRdb re-derived calls from the 5' RACE reads in MiXCR, one entry per CDR3 protein. Among around 1,000,000 distinct CDR3 sequences listed, roughly 24% were seen once. The same specimen was also included in a second study, on T cells of mothers and their children.

Sequencing was performed on blood. The receptor set was obtained from a girl aged 2 to 9 in good health. CDR3s include the opening cysteine and the closing phenylalanine or tryptophan. The D gene is left open where the match is weak. The size of a clone is reported for some rows only, either as once, few or many, or as a class for expanded clones.

clone size	V gene	D gene	J gene	CDR3 protein	CDR3 DNA
.	TRBV4-2	TRBD2	TRBJ2-1	CASSQERAGVLNEQFF	TGTGCCAGCAGCCAAGAGAGAGCGGGAGTCTTGAATGAGCAGTTCTTC
few	TRBV6-4	TRBD2	TRBJ2-1	CASNPGLAGGPRDNEQFF	TGTGCCAGCAACCCGGGACTAGCGGGAGGGCCAAGGGACAATGAGCAGTTCTTC
.	TRBV2	.	TRBJ2-5	CASKPTTSGTQYF	TGTGCCAGCAAACCCACGACCAGTGGGACCCAGTACTTC
.	TRBV29-1	TRBD2	TRBJ2-5	CSVPTSGLIRVAETQYF	TGCAGCGTTCCCACTAGCGGATTGATAAGAGTGGCAGAGACCCAGTACTTC
.	TRBV5-1	.	TRBJ2-7	CASSLDNHGEQYF	TGCGCCAGCAGCTTGGACAATCACGGGGAGCAGTACTTC
few	TRBV7-2	TRBD2	TRBJ2-7	CASSTQTSGPGEQYF	TGTGCCAGCAGCACCCAGACTAGCGGTCCGGGCGAGCAGTACTTC
.	TRBV20-1	.	TRBJ1-6	CSARGLAGLNSPLHF	TGCAGTGCTAGAGGTTTGGCCGGTTTGAATTCACCCCTCCACTTT
.	TRBV24-1	.	TRBJ2-2	CATALRIGGELFF	TGTGCCACCGCACTACGTATAGGCGGGGAGCTGTTTTTT
.	TRBV5-5	.	TRBJ1-5	CASSLEMGNQPQHF	TGTGCCAGCAGCTTGGAAATGGGGAATCAGCCCCAGCATTTT
few	TRBV7-2	TRBD2	TRBJ2-2	CASSLVFVAGVFSGELFF	TGTGCCAGCAGCTTAGTCTTCGTAGCGGGAGTATTCTCCGGGGAGCTGTTTTTT
few	TRBV28	.	TRBJ1-4	CASSIPDRNLVEKLFF	TGTGCCAGCAGTATTCCAGACAGGAATCTTGTTGAAAAACTGTTTTTT
.	TRBV7-9	.	TRBJ2-3	CASSLDEGPSTDTQYF	TGTGCCAGCAGCTTAGACGAGGGACCTAGCACAGATACGCAGTATTTT
few	TRBV5-1	TRBD1	TRBJ2-7	CASSLRQGGTYEQYF	TGCGCCAGCAGCTTGAGACAGGGCGGTACCTACGAGCAGTACTTC
few	TRBV12-5	.	TRBJ1-5	CASGWTVGQPQHF	TGTGCTAGTGGTTGGACCGTGGGTCAGCCCCAGCATTTT
.	TRBV6-1	.	TRBJ2-2	CASSESAGELFF	TGTGCCAGCAGTGAATCCGCCGGGGAGCTGTTTTTT
.	TRBV25-1	.	TRBJ1-1	CASSVTMNTEAFF	TGTGCCAGCAGTGTAACAATGAACACTGAAGCTTTCTTT
few	TRBV20-1	.	TRBJ2-1	CSARGEDEQFF	TGCAGTGCTAGAGGAGAGGATGAGCAGTTCTTC
few	TRBV7-9	TRBD2	TRBJ2-3	CASSQRTSLADTQYF	TGTGCCAGCAGCCAACGGACTAGCCTGGCGGATACGCAGTATTTT
few	TRBV5-1	TRBD2	TRBJ2-1	CASSLGGLAEYNEQFF	TGCGCCAGCAGCTTGGGAGGACTAGCGGAATACAATGAGCAGTTCTTC
few	TRBV12-3/TRBV12-4	.	TRBJ2-7	CASSRGRPGRTYEQYF	TGTGCCAGCAGTCGTGGGCGCCCAGGCCGGACCTACGAGCAGTACTTC
few	TRBV3-1	TRBD1	TRBJ2-2	CASTPQRRTGGYTGELFF	TGTGCCAGCACCCCCCAAAGGAGGACAGGGGGCTACACCGGGGAGCTGTTCTTT
few	TRBV20-1	.	TRBJ2-4	CSARGDTGALAKNIQYF	TGCAGTGCTAGAGGGGATACAGGAGCTCTAGCCAAAAACATTCAGTACTTC
few	TRBV4-3	TRBD2	TRBJ2-1	CASSQDKAGGYNEQFF	TGCGCCAGCAGCCAAGATAAGGCGGGGGGTTACAATGAGCAGTTCTTC
.	TRBV9	TRBD2	TRBJ2-2	CASSTALAGGNTGELFF	TGTGCCAGCAGCACCGCACTAGCGGGAGGGAACACCGGGGAGCTGTTTTTT
few	TRBV12-5	TRBD1	TRBJ2-7	CASGSMGQFYEQYF	TGTGCTAGTGGTTCCATGGGACAGTTCTACGAGCAGTACTTC
few	TRBV29-1	TRBD2	TRBJ2-3	CSVGYGTSGSHRDTQYF	TGCAGCGTTGGTTACGGGACTAGCGGCTCACATAGAGATACGCAGTATTTT
few	TRBV10-2	TRBD1	TRBJ1-1	CASAYTGGTEAFF	TGCGCCAGCGCATATACAGGGGGAACTGAAGCTTTCTTT
few	TRBV7-9	.	TRBJ2-5	CASSLPRGWETQYF	TGTGCCAGCAGCCTACCCAGGGGCTGGGAGACCCAGTACTTC